This paragraph reports one TCR beta chain. This entry belongs to a study of blood T cell repertoires in COVID-19. CDR3 length: 14 residues. Per germline, CDR1 MNHEY and CDR2 SMNVEV (reference sequence). V lost 7 bases, J lost 8 bases, and 11 bases stayed unmatched. Original processing methods: Reference gene primer amplification in the assay estimated nucleated cell counts. Some clones are missing from TCRdb's copy, which holds only in-frame ones; the method was immunoSEQ multiplex PCR. That table is the source of V, J and clone size, and D and trimming were worked out from the DNA. In the table there are over 200,000 clones, about nine tenths of which are singletons.

This sequence was found in a woman aged 60-75 years with acute or convalescent COVID-19. The chain uses TRBV27 and TRBJ1-2; TRBD1 matches at 9 bases. The sample taken for sequencing was peripheral blood. This CDR3 is CASKDRGRGSGYTF. The CDR3 DNA reads as TGTGCCAGCAAGGACAGGGGAAGAGGCAGCGGCTACACCTTC.